This T cell receptor beta chain was documented in a study of T cell changes during pregnancy in multiple sclerosis. Generated by immunoSEQ multiplex PCR, the TCRdb table keeps only in-frame clones and is missing some. This table has 85,000 to 100,000 clones, 92% appearing once. Trimming stripped 0 bases from V and 0 bases from J, with 15 bases between. The germline V gene encodes CDR1 MGHRA and CDR2 YSYEKL. CDR3 size: 19 residues. Specimen: peripheral blood, collected in the first trimester of pregnancy. The source of this sequence is a female donor with multiple sclerosis, enrolled in a pregnancy study. The chain is built from TRBV4-1 and TRBJ2-6; weak D call: TRBD1 (6 bases). CDR3 amino acids: CASSQDLQGLGSGANVLTF. The DNA of the CDR3 is TGCGCCAGCAGCCAAGATTTGCAGGGGTTGGGCTCTGGGGCCAACGTCCTGACTTTC.